The rows below give T cell receptor beta chains drawn from one sample of a study of cytomegalovirus exposure and HLA in healthy donors. Here immunoSEQ multiplex PCR was the method, and the copy in TCRdb shows in-frame clones only, minus some. Seen here are about 150,000 clones, about four fifths observed once, and the top ten hold 4.8%. Material: PBMCs. These receptors all come from a girl aged 5-17 years in good health and CMV-seropositive. Both conserved end residues are trimmed from each CDR3.

>TRBV9
ASSVTGSGEQY
>TRBV7-8
ASRDHGTESPLH
>TRBV11-3
ASSIPPGQGRQPQH
>TRBV10-2
ASRRTGDHQPQH
>TRBV19
ASSMRGPHNEQF
>TRBV27
ASSPGAGLAGNEQF
>TRBV4-2
ASSQDLSGTVNSPLH
>TRBV5-6
ASSLAGTGGRAF
>TRBV19
ASRYPRTEGKNYYGYT
>TRBV6-5
ASRPGTVNEKLF
>TRBV6-1
ASSGKGTSGGYGTGELF
>TRBV12-5
ASGLVHSGQMNTEAF
>TRBV9
ASSLPGQGANYGYT
>TRBV6-1
ASSRGQLSSYEQY
>TRBV28
ASGDISQF
>TRBV9
ASSAGDGKAF
>TRBV5-1
ASSLDGQALTYEQY
>TRBV18
ASSPMTGGNTEAF
>TRBV30
AWSVREYVTSYT
>TRBV6-6
ASSYVASYNEQF
>TRBV20-1
SAPRTEAF
>TRBV19
ASSTRGQGSNQPQH
>TRBV7-9
ASSSATGSHEQY
>TRBV4-1
ASSMRTGGSNQPQH
>TRBV10-2
ASAGQGFFGYT
>TRBV14
ASSQASLVEYYEQY
>TRBV27
ASANGDRFSGNTIY
>TRBV12-5
AGTVSNQPQH
>TRBV9
ASSVVSGTGDMNTEAF
>TRBV2
ASSFTGGGYT
>TRBV5-1
ASSIRTGDLLYGYT
>TRBV6-1
ASLAGESYNEQF
>TRBV6-5
ASTRQGYNSPLH
>TRBV10-3
AISDRGGNQPQH
>TRBV9
ASSPGQGRTYEQY
>TRBV5-1
ASSLGAGAVNEQF
>TRBV7-9
ASTGAGGPSIPDTQY
>TRBV18
ASSPQDSHNSPLH
>TRBV6-5
ASRGTGGLSGYT
>TRBV30
AWKPANEKLF
>TRBV19
ASQYQTGAMNTEAF
>TRBV7-2
ASSLDGLNTGELF
>TRBV5-1
ASSLLPGANEKLF
>TRBV7-9
ASSLNLDRSTEAF
>TRBV4-1
ASSRLVYGGEEQY
>TRBV7-2
ASSFPSGGRIQETQY
>TRBV5-1
ASSLGSSGGHEQF
>TRBV7-3
ASSPTQNTEAF
>TRBV7-2
ASSVNREGFT
>TRBV13
ASSLRPRGTIY
>TRBV12-5
ASGPPWGGLGDTEAF
>TRBV4-1
ASSQEESGEAF
>TRBV27
ASTEDIRGELF
>TRBV7-8
ASSTRDRAFYGYT
>TRBV28
ASSTRRWDRVGGYT